What follows are 9 T cell receptor beta chains derived from one specimen sequenced in a study of cytomegalovirus exposure and HLA in healthy donors. Sequencing was performed with immunoSEQ multiplex PCR; in TCRdb, only in-frame clones are kept and a portion is missing. The table includes about 43,000 clones, 92% detected once. The sample was PBMCs. These receptor sequences come from a man between 18 and 35 years old in good health and CMV-seronegative.

The V and J genes are TRBV6-1 and TRBJ1-5; no definite D call. The CDR3 spans 11 residues. Trimming removed 6 bases at V and 6 bases at J, with 6 bases between. Per germline, CDR1 MNHNS and CDR2 SASEGT. The CDR3 bases are TGTGCCAGCAGATCTTCTCAGCCCCAGCATTTT. Translating gives CASRSSQPQHF.

The rearrangement joins TRBV23-1 to TRBJ1-2, with D possibly being TRBD1 (6 bases). TRBV23-1 is an open reading frame whose function is uncertain. Trimming left V 4 bases short and J 5 bases short, with 23 bases between. The CDR3 consists of 17 residues. DNA of the CDR3: TGCGCCAGCAGTCTGCAGGCCCCCCGGACAGCGGGATATGGCTACACCTTC. Protein sequence: CASSLQAPRTAGYGYTF.

The chain has TRBV6-5 and TRBJ2-7, with 7 bases fitting TRBD1. The CDR3 totals 14 residues. CDR1 and CDR2 (germline): MNHEY, SVGAGI. J gave up 5 bases and V 0 bases, and 4 bases lay outside the gene matches. For the CDR3, the DNA is TGTGCCAGCAGTTACTCGGACAGGTCACACGAGCAGTACTTC. It is translated as CASSYSDRSHEQYF.

This chain uses TRBV19 with TRBJ2-5; D perhaps matches TRBD2 (6 bases). V was pared by 4 bases and J by 5 bases, with 20 bases between. The CDR3 has 16 residues. CDR1 and CDR2 from the germline V gene are LNHDA and SQIVND (reference sequence). CDR3 bases: TGTGCCAGTAGTACTAGGGCTCACGGGGGTTCGGAGACCCAGTACTTC. Translating gives CASSTRAHGGSETQYF.

This chain links TRBV6-5 with TRBJ2-1; 7 bases fit TRBD2. V shed 2 bases and J 6 bases; nucleotides not matched to a gene: 7. Germline V gene lookup returns CDR1 MNHEY and CDR2 SVGAGI. The CDR3 has 15 residues. The DNA of the CDR3 is TGTGCCAGCAGTTACGCGTCGGGAGGTAGCAATGAGCAGTTCTTC. It encodes CASSYASGGSNEQFF.

The chain is built from TRBV7-2 and TRBJ2-1; 7 bases fit TRBD2. CDR3 length equals 15 residues. With V trimmed by 6 bases and J by 2 bases, 7 bases remained unmatched. From germline, CDR1 is SGHTA and CDR2 FQGNSA. The CDR3 loop reads CASRFLADTYNEQFF. The CDR3 DNA reads as TGTGCCAGCAGATTTCTAGCGGACACCTACAATGAGCAGTTCTTC.

This chain links TRBV21-1 with TRBJ1-3; the table calls TRBD1, which could not be checked here. TRBV21-1 corresponds to a pseudogene. CDR3 length: 16 residues. The DNA for the CDR3 is TGTGCCAGGAGACTGGCCGGGACAGGGTCAGGAAACACCATATATTTT. Its translation is CARRLAGTGSGNTIYF.

The genes are TRBV7-2 and TRBJ2-2; TRBD2 is a possible D gene (5 bases). Germline values: CDR1 SGHTA, CDR2 FQGNSA. CDR3 size: 13 residues. V lost 5 bases, J lost 6 bases, and 10 bases lay in between. CDR3 protein: CASSPNGAGELFF. CDR3 DNA: TGTGCCAGCAGCCCGAACGGGGCCGGGGAGCTGTTTTTT.

This chain links TRBV20-1 with TRBJ2-7; D gene ambiguous. CDR1 is DFQATT and CDR2 is SNEGSKA in the germline V gene (reference sequence). The CDR3 is 11 amino acids. The CDR3 DNA is TGCAGCGCCCTAGTGTATGGCGAGCAGTACTTC. It codes for CSALVYGEQYF.